These 8 T cell receptor beta chains were sequenced from one sample in a study of T cells in Graves' hyperthyroidism and ophthalmopathy. Amplification of TCR beta CDR3 regions was performed using RNA transcripts as template. During a first-round RT-PCR of the TCR CDR3, the HTBI primer set was used. MiXCR, applied by TCRdb to the multiplex PCR reads, yields one record per CDR3 protein. The profile shows nearly 750,000 distinct CDR3 sequences, roughly 32% of them singletons. The specimen sequenced was blood. Every receptor here comes from a woman between 35 and 50 years old with Graves' hyperthyroidism.

The rearrangement joins TRBV6-5 to TRBJ2-7; D may match TRBD1 or TRBD2 (6 bases each). The CDR3 contains 11 residues. The germline gives CDR1 MNHEY, CDR2 SVGAGI. The V end lost 6 bases, the J end lost 10 bases, and 13 bases lay between the germline ends. The CDR3 DNA follows: TGTGCCAGCAGCCCCGGGGGCCCCCAGTACTTC. This translates into CASSPGGPQYF.

In this sample, this clonotype turned up a few times. The gene calls are TRBV5-4 and TRBJ1-2; TRBD1 aligns across 7 bases. CDR1 is SGHNT, CDR2 YYREEE, per germline (reference sequence). This CDR3 spans 11 amino acids. V lost 9 bases to trimming and J lost 4 bases; unmatched junction nucleotides: 3. The CDR3 here is CATRDSYGYTF. Written as DNA, the CDR3 is TGTGCCACACGGGACAGCTATGGCTACACCTTC.

This clonotype was seen only a few times. V usage is TRBV6-4 and J usage is TRBJ1-1; TRBD1 aligns across 10 bases. Unmatched junction bases numbered 9, after V lost 6 bases and J lost 5 bases. Germline CDR1 MRHNA, CDR2 SNTAGT. This CDR3 contains 15 residues. The CDR3 here is CASSRDRGMSTEAFF. In DNA, the CDR3 is TGTGCCAGCAGCCGGGACAGGGGAATGAGTACTGAAGCTTTCTTT.

V and J are TRBV11-1 and TRBJ1-6, with a tentative D call TRBD1 (6 bases). The CDR3 sequence is 13 residues long. Between the trimmed V and J ends, which lost 8 bases and 7 bases, there was a span of 12 bases. Germline CDR1 is SGHAT and CDR2 is FQDESV (reference sequence). The CDR3 loop is CASPGQINSPLHF. The CDR3 DNA sequence: TGTGCCAGCCCTGGACAGATCAATTCACCCCTCCACTTT.

There are many counts of this clonotype. The chain carries TRBV6-5 and TRBJ1-1; TRBD1 agrees at 7 bases. Germline V CDR1 and CDR2: MNHEY, SVGAGI. V was pared by 4 bases and J by 5 bases, with 4 bases of the junction left unmatched. This CDR3 region has 13 residues. CDR3 protein: CASSSGTVTEAFF. Written as DNA, the CDR3 is TGTGCCAGCAGTTCCGGGACAGTTACTGAAGCTTTCTTT.

The gene calls are TRBV12-3 or TRBV12-4 and TRBJ1-1, with D unclear. V was shortened by 1 base and J by 4 bases, with 10 bases between the two germline ends. The CDR3 totals 14 residues. CDR3 protein: CASSLGFQSTEAFF. The CDR3 region has the DNA TGTGCCAGCAGTTTAGGGTTTCAGTCCACTGAAGCTTTCTTT.

This chain joins TRBV7-9 and TRBJ1-2, with 7 bases lining up with TRBD1. Losses at the gene ends were 4 bases for V and 6 bases for J; bases not matched to a gene: 11. Germline assignment: CDR1 SEHNR and CDR2 FQNEAQ (reference sequence). The CDR3 totals 15 residues. The CDR3 here is CASSSTYRDSHGYTF. The CDR3 DNA sequence: TGTGCCAGCAGCTCGACCTACCGGGACAGTCATGGCTACACCTTC. The whole variable domain, filled in from reference TRBV7-9 and TRBJ1-2, reads DTGVSQNPRHKITKRGQNVTFRCDPISEHNRLYWYRQTLGQGPEFLTYFQNEAQLEKSRLLSDRFSAERPKGSFSTLEIQRTEQGDSAMYLCASSSTYRDSHGYTFGSGTRLTVV.

To note about this clonotype: Germline and junction disagree at one end, which may indicate a read error. The chain joins TRBV9 to TRBJ1-6; D not certain. CDR1 and CDR2 (germline): SGDLS, YYNGEE. The CDR3 has 17 amino acids. The CDR3, as DNA: TGTACCAGCAGCGCCCACCCCGGGGAGGATTATAATTCACCCCTCCACTTT. Encoded protein: CTSSAHPGEDYNSPLHF.